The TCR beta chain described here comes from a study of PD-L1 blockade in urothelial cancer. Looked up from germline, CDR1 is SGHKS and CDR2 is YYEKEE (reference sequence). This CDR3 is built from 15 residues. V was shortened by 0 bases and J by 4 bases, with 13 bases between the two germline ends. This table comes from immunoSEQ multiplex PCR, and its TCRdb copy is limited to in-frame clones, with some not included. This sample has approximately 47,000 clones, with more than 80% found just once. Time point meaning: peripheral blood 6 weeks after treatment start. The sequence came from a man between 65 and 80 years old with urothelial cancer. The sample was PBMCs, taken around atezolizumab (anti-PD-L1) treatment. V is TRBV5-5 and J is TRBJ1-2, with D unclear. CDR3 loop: CASSLGFSGSYGYTF. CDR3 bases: TGTGCCAGCAGCTTGGGTTTTTCAGGTTCCTATGGCTACACCTTC.